Listed below are T cell receptor beta chains from one sample, sequenced in a study of blood T cell repertoires in COVID-19. The protocol was immunoSEQ multiplex PCR, while the TCRdb copy is restricted to in-frame clones and leaves out a portion. The data hold 250,000 or so clones, with 80% to 90% observed a single time. Source material: PBMCs or T cells enriched from blood (not recorded which). The origin of the receptors is a woman in her 30s with acute COVID-19. Each CDR3 is given with its conserved first and last residue. A D gene is named only where the DNA matches it firmly. Not all rows give a size; the values are once, few, many and, for expanded clones, a class.

j_call d_call v_call clone_size cdr3_nt cdr3_aa
TRBJ1-1 - TRBV4-1 - TGCGCCAGCAGCCACACACAGTACACTGAAGCTTTCTTT CASSHTQYTEAFF
TRBJ1-4 TRBD1 TRBV7-6 - TGTGCCAGCAGTTTGGGACAGGGGGCTGCGAAGGAAAAACTGTTTTTT CASSLGQGAAKEKLFF
TRBJ2-1 TRBD1 TRBV7-3 - TGTGCCAGCAGCTTCGGGACAGATTCCTACAATGAGCAGTTCTTC CASSFGTDSYNEQFF
TRBJ2-7 - TRBV7-9 - TGTGCCAGCAGCTTTGGGAGAACCACCTACGAGCAGTACTTC CASSFGRTTYEQYF
TRBJ2-5 TRBD2 TRBV28 - TGTGCCAGCAAAGGGTCCGGCGGGAGCCAAGAGACCCAGTACTTC CASKGSGGSQETQYF
TRBJ1-6 TRBD1 TRBV5-6 - TGTGCCAGCAGCCCGGGACAGTTCAATTCACCCCTCCACTTT CASSPGQFNSPLHF
TRBJ2-3 - TRBV7-3 - TGTGCCAGCAGCCCCAGGGGCGGGAGTGGGTCAGATACGCAGTATTTT CASSPRGGSGSDTQYF
TRBJ2-7 TRBD1 TRBV6-1 few TGTGCCAGCAGTGAACAGGGGGCGATTCGCGAGCAGTACTTC CASSEQGAIREQYF
TRBJ1-6 - TRBV27 - TGTGCCAGCAGTTTAGTGGCTAGCGGTTCACCCCTCCACTTT CASSLVASGSPLHF
TRBJ2-1 TRBD2 TRBV12-5 - TGTGCTAGTGGTTTGGGAGTGCGGCGGGAGGGCCAAGATGAGCAGTTCTTC CASGLGVRREGQDEQFF
TRBJ1-4 TRBD1 TRBV9 - TGTGCCAGCAGCGCCCGACAGGGAATCGGTGAAAAACTGTTTTTT CASSARQGIGEKLFF
TRBJ2-1 - TRBV7-9 - TGTGCCAGCAGCTTAGCTACTCTCAATGAGCAGTTCTTC CASSLATLNEQFF
TRBJ2-4 - TRBV3-1/TRBV3-2 - TGTGCCAGCAGCCAAAGACTAGTACGAGCCAAAAACATTCAGTACTTC CASSQRLVRAKNIQYF
TRBJ1-3 TRBD1 TRBV3-1/TRBV3-2 - TGTGCCAGCAGCCAAGACCGGAGACAGGGACGAAACACCATATATTTT CASSQDRRQGRNTIYF
TRBJ2-4 - TRBV19 - TGTGCCAGTACCCGAGGAGGTATGGCCAAAAACATTCAGTACTTC CASTRGGMAKNIQYF
TRBJ2-1 - TRBV4-3 - TGCGCCAGCAGCCAAGATAATACTGACAATGAGCAGTTCTTC CASSQDNTDNEQFF
TRBJ1-4 TRBD1 TRBV2 - TGTGCCAGCGGAGGGGACAGTTTTGCAACTAATGAAAAACTGTTTTTT CASGGDSFATNEKLFF
TRBJ2-1 TRBD2 TRBV6-2/TRBV6-3 - TGTGCCAGCAGTTACATAGGCGGGAGAGCTGGAAATGAGCAGTTCTTC CASSYIGGRAGNEQFF
TRBJ1-4 - TRBV24-1 - TGTGCCACCAGTGAACTACGGGACACTGCAACTAATGAAAAACTGTTTTTT CATSELRDTATNEKLFF
TRBJ2-3 TRBD2 TRBV5-6 - TGTGCCAGCAGACCGGCGGGACTAGCGGGACACCTAGATACGCAGTATTTT CASRPAGLAGHLDTQYF
TRBJ2-3 TRBD2 TRBV28 - TGTGCCAGCAGTTTTTGGAAACCTAGCGGCCCTTACACAGATACGCAGTATTTT CASSFWKPSGPYTDTQYF
TRBJ1-2 - TRBV10-3 - TGTGCCGCCATGAGCGACCCAGGGGTGTATGGCTACACCTTC CAAMSDPGVYGYTF
TRBJ1-2 - TRBV14 - TGTGCCAGCAGCCAGATGCGGTATGGCTACACCTTC CASSQMRYGYTF
TRBJ2-1 TRBD2 TRBV14 - TGTGCCAGCAGCCAAGGGGTAGCGGGATGGAATGAGCAGTTCTTC CASSQGVAGWNEQFF
TRBJ2-3 TRBD2 TRBV18 - TGTGCCAGCTCACCACCGGCGGGAGGGCCGGATACGCAGTATTTT CASSPPAGGPDTQYF
TRBJ2-7 - TRBV11-2 - TGTGCCAGCAGCGCACAGATGGCCGAGCAGTACTTC CASSAQMAEQYF
TRBJ1-6 - TRBV12-3/TRBV12-4 - TGTGCCAGCAGTGTTAACGGCCTCCACTTT CASSVNGLHF
TRBJ2-4 TRBD2 TRBV14 - TGTGCCAGCAGCTCCCATCGACCGGGACTAGCGGACAAAAACATTCAGTACTTC CASSSHRPGLADKNIQYF
TRBJ2-7 - TRBV10-1 - TGCGCCACCGGCGAGTCGGACAGAAACACCTACGAGCAGTACTTC CATGESDRNTYEQYF
TRBJ2-3 TRBD2 TRBV5-6 - TGTGCCAGCAGCTGGGGACTAGCGGACACAGATACGCAGTATTTT CASSWGLADTDTQYF
TRBJ2-3 - TRBV3-1/TRBV3-2 once TGTGCCAGCAGTTTCCGAGTGGGCGGCACAGATACGCAGTATTTT CASSFRVGGTDTQYF
TRBJ2-2 TRBD2 TRBV19 few TGTGCCAGTAGTACCGGACTAGCGGTTAACACCGGGGAGCTGTTTTTT CASSTGLAVNTGELFF
TRBJ2-1 - TRBV7-3 - TGTGCCAGCAGCCCGTCTACAGGTTCCTACAATGAGCAGTTCTTC CASSPSTGSYNEQFF
TRBJ2-3 - TRBV7-2 once TGTGCCAGCAGCTTAGGTTTCTCTGGGAGGCGGGATACGCAGTATTTT CASSLGFSGRRDTQYF
TRBJ1-5 - TRBV19 few TGTGCCAGTAGTACGAGACAGAGCAATCAGCCCCAGCATTTT CASSTRQSNQPQHF
TRBJ2-2 - TRBV4-2 - TGTGCCAGCAGCCAAGATTTTGGCGGATCGAACACCGGGGAGCTGTTTTTT CASSQDFGGSNTGELFF
TRBJ1-4 - TRBV12-1 - TGTGCCAGCAGCGACGGACAGACTAATGAAAAACTGTTTTTT CASSDGQTNEKLFF
TRBJ2-2 - TRBV2 - TGTGCCAGCAGTGCCGGACAATTCACCGGGGAGCTGTTTTTT CASSAGQFTGELFF